This T cell receptor beta chain was sequenced during a study of blood T cell repertoires in COVID-19. At the level of the study: Donors in the United States, Italy and Spain gave samples during acute or convalescent COVID-19. PBMCs, B-cell-depleted T cells, or T cells provided the cDNA or gDNA that made up the material.

The participants were between about 18 and 95 years old and came from under 25 US areas. Germline V gene data show CDR1 as SGDLS and CDR2 as YYNGEE. The CDR3 contains 15 residues. V lost 3 bases, J lost 8 bases, and 10 bases stayed unmatched. As originally analysed: Estimated nucleated cell counts came from reference gene primer amplification. TCRdb's copy holds only in-frame clones and misses some; the assay was immunoSEQ multiplex PCR. From that table come the V and J calls and clone size; the DNA was used to work out D and trimming. The sample has fewer than 200,000 clones; approximately 82% are singletons.

The clonotype was recovered from a woman aged 45-59 years in a cohort exposed to, infected with or recovered from COVID-19 (not recorded which). The specimen sequenced was PBMCs or T cells enriched from blood (not recorded which). This chain links TRBV9 with TRBJ2-1; 8 bases map to TRBD2. The CDR3 bases are TGTGCCAGCAGCGAGCGGGACGGGGGGGTGTATGAGCAGTTCTTC. Its protein is CASSERDGGVYEQFF.